Listed below are T cell receptor beta chains from one sample, sequenced in a study of vaccination and CD4 T cells after COVID-19. These receptors' antigens are unknown. TCRdb ran MiXCR on the PCR reads and lists one entry per CDR3 protein. The sample lists some 11,000 distinct CDR3 sequences, around 77% seen once, with approximately 20% in the top ten. Input material: CD4+ T cells from blood, cultured in vitro. The source of these receptors is a human donor who had recovered from COVID-19. The conserved cysteine and the conserved F or W are not part of the CDR3 here.

>12|TRBV20-1|TRBJ2-1
SAIGTSGLNEQF
>12|TRBV7-2|TRBJ1-1
ASSEAGDAAEAF
>11|TRBV7-2|TRBJ2-5
ASSLFGWATQY
>13|TRBV4-1|TRBJ1-1
ASSHTGTENTEAF
>14|TRBV28|TRBJ2-2
ASSFMQLRNTGELF
>10|TRBV20-1|TRBJ2-1
RVLAGPSEQF
>13|TRBV7-2|TRBJ1-5
ASSPGTAANQPQH
>12|TRBV7-2|TRBJ2-3
ASSQGRTSDTQY
>11|TRBV20-1|TRBJ2-2
SFRRKNTGELF
>13|TRBV6-1|TRBJ1-1
ASTPGGAGNTEAF
>16|TRBV7-2|TRBJ1-2
ASSLVGSGAKPNYGYT
>12|TRBV6-2/TRBV6-3|TRBJ2-7
ASVYPNRPYEQY
>10|TRBV28|TRBJ1-6
ASSLWESPLH
>11|TRBV20-1|TRBJ2-3
SARPSHTDTQY
>14|TRBV28|TRBJ2-2
ASSSGSRGNTGELF
>10|TRBV15|TRBJ2-7
ATSLLSDEQY
>15|TRBV6-1|TRBJ2-7
ASKTLAGGPRGYEQY
>12|TRBV2|TRBJ1-5
ASSEKTANQPQH
>15|TRBV15|TRBJ1-2
ATSRDHEGRSNYGYT
>9|TRBV6-1|TRBJ1-1
ARCGYPEAF
>11|TRBV7-9|TRBJ2-2
ASSLGNTGELF
>15|TRBV10-3|TRBJ1-5
AISESKSQVDNQPQH
>10|TRBV7-9|TRBJ1-1
ASIGEGTEAF
>14|TRBV30|TRBJ1-6
AGRWGQGARNSPLH
>17|TRBV15|TRBJ1-5
ATSRSMRQGAFGNQPQH
>12|TRBV27|TRBJ2-1
ASSLQLAYNEQF
>13|TRBV21-1|TRBJ2-2
ASSKEDSPTGELF
>15|TRBV20-1|TRBJ2-7
SARGTSGSLQSYEQY
>11|TRBV27|TRBJ1-4
ASSLVGEGKLF
>13|TRBV2|TRBJ1-2
ASSEGAPWGYGYT
>9|TRBV27|TRBJ2-5
ASPPRKTQY
>12|TRBV7-2|TRBJ1-1
ASSLGDINTEAF
>10|TRBV7-2|TRBJ2-5
ASSPWRETQY
>13|TRBV7-9|TRBJ2-7
ASSLRGQISYEQY
>14|TRBV19|TRBJ2-7
ASSTRTSGRINEQY
>10|TRBV10-2|TRBJ1-2
ASRREPYGYT
>12|TRBV6-2/TRBV6-3|TRBJ1-5
ASSYLQGHQPQH
>11|TRBV20-1|TRBJ1-1
SARDRQNTEAF
>15|TRBV20-1|TRBJ2-1
SAVGDRRTPLYNEQF
>15|TRBV6-1|TRBJ2-1
ASSGTSGSLPYNEQF
>11|TRBV7-7|TRBJ2-2
AIAGGPSGELF
>15|TRBV19|TRBJ2-7
ASSIGYERTSSYEQY
>12|TRBV7-8|TRBJ2-7
ASSLGGPSYEQY
>12|TRBV28|TRBJ1-1
ASRPTTGNTEAF
>13|TRBV6-1|TRBJ1-1
ASSGTRLMNTEAF
>12|TRBV28|TRBJ1-2
ASSRTQTGGGYT
>13|TRBV7-9|TRBJ2-7
ASSPPGKSSYEQY
>12|TRBV19|TRBJ1-3
ASSSYPGGNTIY
>12|TRBV7-6|TRBJ2-3
ASSSRLGTDTQY
>12|TRBV21-1|TRBJ1-6
ASSKGLNNSPLH
>12|TRBV19|TRBJ2-7
ASSIIDAGYEQY